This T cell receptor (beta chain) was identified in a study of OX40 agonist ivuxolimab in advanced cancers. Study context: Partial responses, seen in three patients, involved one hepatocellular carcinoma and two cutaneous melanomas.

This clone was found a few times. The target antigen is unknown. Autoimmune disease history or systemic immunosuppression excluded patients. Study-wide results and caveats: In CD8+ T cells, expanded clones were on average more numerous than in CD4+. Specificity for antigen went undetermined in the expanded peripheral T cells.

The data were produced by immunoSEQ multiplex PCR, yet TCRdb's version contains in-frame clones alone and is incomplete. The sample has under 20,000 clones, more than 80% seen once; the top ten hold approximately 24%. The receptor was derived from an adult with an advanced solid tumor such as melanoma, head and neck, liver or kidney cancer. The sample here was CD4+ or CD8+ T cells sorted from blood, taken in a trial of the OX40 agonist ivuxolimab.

CDR3 in DNA: TGCAGTCTGAAGGACGGTGGCTACACCTTC. Protein product: CSLKDGGYTF. The genes are TRBV20-1 and TRBJ1-2; D uncertain. Germline loops: CDR1 DFQATT, CDR2 SNEGSKA (reference sequence). CDR3 size: 10 residues. V shed 8 bases and J shed 7 bases, with 11 bases lying between them.